This entry is about one TCR beta chain. The antigen remains unidentified. Trimming took 2 bases from V and 1 from J, leaving 9 bases between them. This CDR3 has 15 amino acids. In germline, CDR1 is SNHLY, CDR2 FYNNEI. The record originates from a study of T cell responses to AZD1222 COVID-19 vaccine. Findings and caveats of the study: Spike-specific TCR breadth and depth were elevated following two AZD1222 doses. Sampled repertoires all dated from after the peak T cell response. Vaccine-related CD4 TCRs covered spike, predominating at 160-218 and 743-854. Mostly white British, mostly female donors; authors suggested clonal diversity may be underestimated.

The assay was immunoSEQ multiplex PCR, and TCRdb's table has in-frame clones only and misses some. The table has 70,000 to 90,000 clones, more than 70% seen once. The sequence was obtained from an adult in good health. The source was peripheral blood, collected on day 0 of AZD1222 vaccination. The V call is TRBV2, the J call TRBJ1-5, with unresolved D. The CDR3 loop reads CASSEYELSNQPQHF. The DNA of the CDR3 is TGTGCCAGCAGTGAATACGAGCTGAGCAATCAGCCCCAGCATTTT.